This passage covers 11 T cell receptor beta chains from one sample sequenced in a study of Graves' ophthalmopathy and Graves' hyperthyroidism. TCR beta CDR3 regions were amplified from RNA transcripts. Following a first-round RT-PCR that used HTBI primers, a second-round multiplex PCR was carried out. TCRdb reanalysed the multiplex PCR reads using MiXCR and keeps one entry per CDR3 protein. Of approximately 460,000 distinct CDR3 sequences listed, approximately 14% are singletons. The specimen was blood. The receptors were gathered from a woman in her 30s with Graves' ophthalmopathy.

Comment on this clonotype: One junction end does not reproduce the germline sequence, and a read error may be involved. The chain couples TRBV7-3 to TRBJ2-4, with 12 nucleotides matching TRBD1. CDR1 and CDR2 (germline): SGHTA, FQGTGA. This CDR3 region has 15 residues. The CDR3 DNA reads as TGTGCCAGCAGCAGGGGACAGGGGGCCTGGGACATTAAGTACTTC. Its translation: CASSRGQGAWDIKYF.

This clonotype was recorded at least ten times. V usage is TRBV7-8 and J usage is TRBJ2-5; a weak D match, TRBD2 (6 bases). From germline, CDR1 is SGHVS and CDR2 FQNEAQ. Trimming shortened V by 5 bases and J by 10 bases, and 14 bases separated the two germline ends. This CDR3 spans 12 amino acids. The CDR3 DNA reads TGTGCCAGCAGCAACTCCGGGGGAGGCCAGTACTTC. It codes for CASSNSGGGQYF.

As concerns this clonotype: A much bigger clone sits one base away, suggesting this may be a read error. This chain uses TRBV7-2 with TRBJ1-2, with a possible D match to TRBD1 (6 bases). V was clipped by 1 base and J by 5 bases, with 8 bases between them. This CDR3 spans 13 amino acids. From germline, CDR1 is SGHTA and CDR2 FQGNSA. The CDR3 here is CASSLGQEYGYTF. The DNA of the CDR3 is TGTGCCAGCAGCTTAGGACAGGAATATGGCTACACCTTC. The whole variable domain, remainder taken from reference TRBV7-2 and TRBJ1-2, is GAGVSQSPSNKVTEKGKDVELRCDPISGHTALYWYRQSLGQGLEFLIYFQGNSAPDKSGLPSDRFSAERTGGSVSTLTIQRTQQEDSAVYLCASSLGQEYGYTFGSGTRLTVV.

This clonotype showed up just a few times. This chain joins TRBV6-1 and TRBJ2-7; D gene uncertain. The CDR3 loop spans 14 amino acids. The ends were cut back, 11 bases at V and 0 bases at J, with 17 bases in the middle. Germline-derived CDR1 and CDR2 are MNHNS and SASEGT. CDR3 region: CAVSTAGRSYEQYF. In DNA, the CDR3 is TGTGCCGTCAGCACGGCAGGTCGCTCCTACGAGCAGTACTTC.

This clonotype came up many times. The chain joins TRBV6-1 to TRBJ2-7; D may match TRBD1 or TRBD2 (6 bases each). The ends were cut back, 2 bases at V and 6 bases at J, with 17 bases in the middle. CDR1 MNHNS and CDR2 SASEGT come from the germline V gene. The CDR3 runs to 15 residues. The CDR3 DNA reads TGTGCCAGCAGTGAACTCCCCGGGGGCAGGTTCGAGCAGTACTTC. Its protein product is CASSELPGGRFEQYF.

This clonotype came up a few times. A much bigger clone sits one base away, suggesting this may be a read error. J is TRBJ1-5 and V is TRBV30; D unclear. Germline CDR1 is GTSNPN and CDR2 is SVGIG (reference sequence). CDR3 length equals 13 residues. Trimming shortened V by 0 bases and J by 1 base, and 4 bases separated the two germline ends. The CDR3 bases are TGTGCCTGGAGTGTACAGAGCAATCAGCCCCAGCATTTT. Translation: CAWSVQSNQPQHF.

This clonotype was recorded at least ten times. The V gene is TRBV28, the J gene TRBJ2-5; the D gene is possibly TRBD1 (6 bases). The ends were cut back, 6 bases at V and 4 bases at J, with 12 bases in the middle. Per the germline V gene, CDR1 is MDHEN and CDR2 is SYDVKM. The CDR3 runs 13 residues. The CDR3 DNA is TGTGCCAGCAGAACAGGGCGGTTAGAGACCCAGTACTTC. Residues: CASRTGRLETQYF.

The table lists this clonotype with many counts. V usage is TRBV28 and J usage is TRBJ2-7, with 9 bases fitting TRBD1. The CDR3 totals 15 residues. The trim removed 6 bases at V and 0 bases at J, leaving 6 bases unmatched. Per the germline V gene, CDR1 is MDHEN and CDR2 is SYDVKM. The CDR3 loop is CASRFSGQGSYEQYF. DNA of the CDR3: TGTGCCAGCAGATTCTCGGGACAGGGCTCCTACGAGCAGTACTTC.

This clonotype was recorded at least ten times. The chain has TRBV27 and TRBJ1-2; weak D call: TRBD1 (5 bases). CDR1 MNHEY and CDR2 SMNVEV come from the germline V gene (reference sequence). This CDR3 region has 14 residues. The V end lost 7 bases, the J end lost 1 base, and 13 bases lay between the germline ends. CDR3 DNA sequence: TGTGCCAGCAAACTCCACGGGGGTAACTATGGCTACACCTTC. Its translation is CASKLHGGNYGYTF.

This clonotype was counted only a few times. The CDR3 sequence: CASSQVGQGVTEAFF. DNA of the CDR3: TGCGCCAGCAGCCAAGTAGGGCAGGGGGTTACTGAAGCTTTCTTT. The chain employs TRBV4-1 and TRBJ1-1; TRBD1 matches 7 bases. With 1 base clipped from V and 5 bases from J, the junction kept 7 bases outside the gene matches. Germline V gene sequence: CDR1 MGHRA, CDR2 YSYEKL. This CDR3 spans 15 amino acids.

This chain uses TRBV4-2 with TRBJ1-2; D possibly corresponds to TRBD1 (5 bases). Germline V gene lookup returns CDR1 LGHNA and CDR2 YNFKEQ. This CDR3 has 16 amino acids. The V gene lost 0 bases and the J gene lost 4 bases, with 15 bases spanning the gap. Written as DNA, the CDR3 is TGTGCCAGCAGCCAAGAAAAAAACAGGCCTCTCTATGGCTACACCTTC. Translated: CASSQEKNRPLYGYTF.